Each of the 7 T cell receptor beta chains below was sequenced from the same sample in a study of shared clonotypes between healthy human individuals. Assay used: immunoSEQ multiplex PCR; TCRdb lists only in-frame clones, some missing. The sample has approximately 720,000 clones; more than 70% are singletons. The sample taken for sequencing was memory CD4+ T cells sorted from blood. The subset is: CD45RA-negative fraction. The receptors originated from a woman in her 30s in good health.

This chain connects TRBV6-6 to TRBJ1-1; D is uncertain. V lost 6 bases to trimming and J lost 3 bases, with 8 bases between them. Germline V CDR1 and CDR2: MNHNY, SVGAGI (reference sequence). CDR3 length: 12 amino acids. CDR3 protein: CASSPRDTEAFF. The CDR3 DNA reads TGTGCCAGCAGCCCCCGGGACACTGAAGCTTTCTTT.

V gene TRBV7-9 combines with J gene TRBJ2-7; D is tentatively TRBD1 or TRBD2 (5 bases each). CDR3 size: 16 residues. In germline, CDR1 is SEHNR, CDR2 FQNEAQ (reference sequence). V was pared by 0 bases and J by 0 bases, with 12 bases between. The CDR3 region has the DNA TGTGCCAGCAGCTTAGCGAGGGCAGGGAGCTCCTACGAGCAGTACTTC. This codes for CASSLARAGSSYEQYF.

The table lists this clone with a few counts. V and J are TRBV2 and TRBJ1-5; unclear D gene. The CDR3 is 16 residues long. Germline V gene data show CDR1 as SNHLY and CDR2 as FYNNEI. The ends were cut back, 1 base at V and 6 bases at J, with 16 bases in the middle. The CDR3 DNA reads TGTGCCAGCAGTGAAGGTGGGCCAACCTGGAGTCAGCCCCAGCATTTT. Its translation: CASSEGGPTWSQPQHF.

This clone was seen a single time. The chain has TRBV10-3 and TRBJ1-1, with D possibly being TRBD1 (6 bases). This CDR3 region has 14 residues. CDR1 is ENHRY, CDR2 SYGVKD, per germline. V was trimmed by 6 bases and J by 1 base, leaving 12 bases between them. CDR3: CAIRPGTQNTEAFF. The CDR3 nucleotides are TGTGCCATCAGGCCGGGGACACAGAACACTGAAGCTTTCTTT.

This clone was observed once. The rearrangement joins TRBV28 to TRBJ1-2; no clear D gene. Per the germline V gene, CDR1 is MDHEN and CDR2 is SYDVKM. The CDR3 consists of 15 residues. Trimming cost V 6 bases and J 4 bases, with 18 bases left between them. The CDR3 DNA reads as TGTGCCAGCAGCCCCCGACGCGATTGGATCTATGGCTACACCTTC. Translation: CASSPRRDWIYGYTF.

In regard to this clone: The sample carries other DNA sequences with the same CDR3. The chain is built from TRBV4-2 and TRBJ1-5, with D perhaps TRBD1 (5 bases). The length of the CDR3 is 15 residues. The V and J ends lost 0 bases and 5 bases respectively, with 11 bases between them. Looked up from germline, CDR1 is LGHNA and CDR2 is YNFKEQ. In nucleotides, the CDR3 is TGTGCCAGCAGCCAAGATCGGCAGGGTCATCAGCCCCAGCATTTT. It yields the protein CASSQDRQGHQPQHF.

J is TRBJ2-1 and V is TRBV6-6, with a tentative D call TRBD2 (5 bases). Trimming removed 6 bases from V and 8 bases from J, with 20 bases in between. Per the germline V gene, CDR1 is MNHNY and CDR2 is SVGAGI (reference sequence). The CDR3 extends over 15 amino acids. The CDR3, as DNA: TGTGCCAGCAGCAGAGGACTCGGCGTGGCCGATGAGCAGTTCTTC. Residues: CASSRGLGVADEQFF.